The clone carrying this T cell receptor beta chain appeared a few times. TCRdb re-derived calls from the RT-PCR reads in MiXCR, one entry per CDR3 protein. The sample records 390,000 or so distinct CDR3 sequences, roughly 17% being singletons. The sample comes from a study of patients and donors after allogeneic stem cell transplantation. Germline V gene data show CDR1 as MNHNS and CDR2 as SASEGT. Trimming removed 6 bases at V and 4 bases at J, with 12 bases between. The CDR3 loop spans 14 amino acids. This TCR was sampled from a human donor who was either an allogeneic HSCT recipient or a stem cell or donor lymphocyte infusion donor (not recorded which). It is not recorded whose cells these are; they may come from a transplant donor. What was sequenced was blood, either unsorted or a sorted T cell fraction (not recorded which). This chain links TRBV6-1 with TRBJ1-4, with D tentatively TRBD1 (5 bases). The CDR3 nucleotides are TGTGCCAGCAGGCGGGACGGGGGTAATGAAAAACTGTTTTTT. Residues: CASRRDGGNEKLFF.